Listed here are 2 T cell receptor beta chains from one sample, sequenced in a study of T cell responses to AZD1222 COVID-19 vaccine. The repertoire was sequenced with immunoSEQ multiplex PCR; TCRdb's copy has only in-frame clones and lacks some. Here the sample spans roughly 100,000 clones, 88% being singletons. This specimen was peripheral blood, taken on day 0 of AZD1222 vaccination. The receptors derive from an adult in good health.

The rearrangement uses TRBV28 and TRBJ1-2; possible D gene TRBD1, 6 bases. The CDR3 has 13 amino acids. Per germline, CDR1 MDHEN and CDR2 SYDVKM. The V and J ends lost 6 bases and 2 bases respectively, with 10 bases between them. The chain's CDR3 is CASSPQGNYGYTF. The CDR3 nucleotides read TGTGCCAGCAGCCCACAGGGAAACTATGGCTACACCTTC.

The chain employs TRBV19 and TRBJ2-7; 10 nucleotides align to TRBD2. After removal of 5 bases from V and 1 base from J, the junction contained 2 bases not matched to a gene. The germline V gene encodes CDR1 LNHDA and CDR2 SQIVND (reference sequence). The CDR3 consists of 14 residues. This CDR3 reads CASSPSGSSYEQYF. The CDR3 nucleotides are TGTGCCAGTAGTCCTAGCGGGAGTTCCTACGAGCAGTACTTC.